Listed below are T cell receptor beta chains from one sample, sequenced in a study of T cells expressing NK-cell markers. Following a re-call of the 5' RACE reads, TCRdb has one entry per CDR3 protein and lacks DNA. The sample data list some 410,000 distinct CDR3 sequences. Sequencing was done on a sample of blood T cells: a sorted CD56 or NKG2C T cell subset, CD4+ or CD8+ T cells, or bulk PBMC T cells (not recorded which). These receptors all stem from a woman aged 18 to 69 in good health. Both conserved end residues are part of each CDR3.

J,V,CDR3
TRBJ1-1,TRBV20-1,CSAGSGNTEAFF
TRBJ1-2,TRBV5-6,CASSLRVGRDYGYTF
TRBJ2-5,TRBV14,CASSQTSVPRETQYF
TRBJ2-3,TRBV20-1,CSGRAGTDTQYF
TRBJ1-1,TRBV10-3,CAISERVPNTEAFF
TRBJ1-6,TRBV5-1,CASSKDRGINSPLHF
TRBJ2-7,TRBV9,CASSVGVSGAYEQYF
TRBJ2-4,TRBV7-2,CASKDPAGGNIQYF
TRBJ2-3,TRBV18,CASSPWDGTDTQYF
TRBJ2-2,TRBV20-1,CSARVRDRGRLVNTGELFF
TRBJ2-7,TRBV3-1,CASSQGPGLIHEQYF
TRBJ2-1,TRBV29-1,CSVAGTVDSYNEQFF
TRBJ1-1,TRBV18,CASSPPLTVMNTEAFF
TRBJ2-5,TRBV5-1,CASSLVGQVPGLYF
TRBJ2-2,TRBV5-1,CASSLGLAGVTGELFF
TRBJ2-5,TRBV2,CASTPAGLQETQYF
TRBJ2-1,TRBV4-2,CASSQTSRSSYNEQFF
TRBJ1-5,TRBV3-1,CASSQTLSQPQHF
TRBJ2-5,TRBV7-9,CASSPRVLEETQYF
TRBJ2-7,TRBV10-3,CAIQDPGKSSYEQYF
TRBJ2-4,TRBV5-6,CASSFVLERESMNIQYF
TRBJ2-1,TRBV7-2,CASSLMIGPMFF
TRBJ2-3,TRBV24-1,CATPPTDTQYF
TRBJ1-2,TRBV5-8,CASSFPPGRGYTF
TRBJ2-3,TRBV29-1,CSSRQGAGDTQYF
TRBJ2-3,TRBV7-2,CASSSLAGGGTDTQYF
TRBJ2-5,TRBV20-1,CSGGVQETQYF
TRBJ2-1,TRBV7-3,CASSLTQRGAYNEQFF
TRBJ2-5,TRBV20-1,CSARGGQGYRETQYF
TRBJ2-3,TRBV20-1,CSAWTRSLTGTDTQYF
TRBJ2-4,TRBV4-3,CASSQVRLGENIQYF
TRBJ2-1,TRBV5-1,CASSLQAGAGNEQFF
TRBJ2-7,TRBV27,CASSAHLEVALYF
TRBJ1-5,TRBV20-1,CSATGQEDQPQHF
TRBJ1-5,TRBV7-7,CASSPKEGQEFNQPQHF
TRBJ1-2,TRBV27,CASSSLRGSGYTF
TRBJ1-2,TRBV5-1,CASSPYSGTDYGYTF
TRBJ1-4,TRBV18,CASSRQATNEKLFF
TRBJ2-1,TRBV30,CAWSPDRADEQFF
TRBJ2-3,TRBV5-1,CASSGGTGTTDTQYF
TRBJ2-1,TRBV12-3/TRBV12-4,CASSPGTSHNEQFF